The TCR beta chain under discussion was sequenced for a study of T cell responses to AZD1222 COVID-19 vaccine (dated by TCRdb to the early 2020s). With respect to the entire study: TCR sequencing covered roughly 230 trial participants: 200 to 220 given two doses of AZD1222 and about 26 given two doses of MenACWY control vaccine. Trial participants were enrolled into age subgroups of 18-55, 56-69 and 70-plus years, which contained around 150, 29 and 61 TCR-sequenced participants, respectively. General findings and caveats noted by the study authors: Epitopes outside the regions mutated in the B.1.351 and B.1.1.7 variants were reportedly recognized by nearly half of the unique spike-specific TCRs. Participants were mostly white British and included more females than males, and it was suggested by the authors that clonal diversity may have been underestimated. After two AZD1222 doses, both the breadth and the depth of spike-specific TCRs were significantly higher than at day 0 and than in MenACWY recipients. Conclusions about previously exposed vaccinees are limited, since just six AZD1222 recipients were seropositive for SARS-CoV-2 at baseline. In the small 56-69-year group, the increase in depth fell short of significance, most likely because of low power. No day 14 peak-response samples were available, so repertoires were characterized only after the peak T cell response. The vaccine-associated CD4 TCRs covered the entire spike protein, and the dominant responses fell in regions 160-218 and 743-854.

The time point label corresponds to: about 28 days (+/-7) after the second vaccine dose. AZD1222 recipients given second doses at about 4 weeks or at about 12 weeks were pooled, since spike-specific TCR depth and breadth were not found to differ between the two schedules. The vaccinee samples were drawn from two UK trials, COV001 and COV002, one of which was a single-blind randomized controlled phase 2/3 trial testing AZD1222 (ChAdOx1 nCoV-19) in healthy adults. For TCRbeta chain sequencing, PBMC samples were collected from trial participants at day 0 and at day 28 after the second dose. The CDR3 regions of human TCRbeta chains were subjected to immunosequencing. Concerning the study's data processing: Repertoire TCRs were matched against a reference library of SARS-CoV-2-specific TCRs generated with the MIRA antigen-specificity platform. Breadth was defined as the fraction of unique TCRs that were SARS-CoV-2-associated, and depth was defined as the fraction of total T cells that were SARS-CoV-2-associated. Using the MIRA data, each spike-specific TCR was assigned both to the spike region to which the TCR was reactive and to a CD4 or CD8 class. Log10-transformed breadth and depth values were compared by one-way ANOVA with Sidak's multiple comparisons tests. Drawn from immuneACCESS, this table holds only the in-frame rearrangements with V and J called that TCRdb kept. Clones are partly lost; checked studies trace under half to an unresolved V gene and leave the rest unexplained. The V and J calls and clone size come from that table; D and trimming were worked out from the DNA. Counted in this sample were just over 150,000 clones; 90% of them appeared once. The ten largest clonotypes hold 1.5% of the sample.

The CDR3 has 13 amino acids, counting the end cysteine and phenylalanine. CDR3 DNA only is kept here, 39 bases in frame from base 1. Trimming costs V 3 bases and J 6 bases, and their ends lie 15 bases apart. The germline V gene (reference sequence) provides CDR1 DFQATT and CDR2 SNEGSKA. A note on this clone: Its binding antigen is unknown. Per-nucleotide qualities are absent, and no much larger clonotype sits a single base away.

Sequences were derived from peripheral blood, sampled 28 days after the second AZD1222 dose. The TCR comes from an adult who received the AZD1222 COVID-19 vaccine. The rearranged segments are TRBV20-1 and TRBJ2-7, with TRBD1 tentatively as D gene (6 bases match). The DNA sequence is given as TGCAGTGCTAGTAGGGGGAGAGGGGGCGAGCAGTACTTC. It encodes CSASRGRGGEQYF.